The rows below give T cell receptor beta chains drawn from one sample of a study of cytomegalovirus exposure and HLA in healthy donors. The table came from immunoSEQ multiplex PCR; TCRdb's copy has only in-frame clones and leaves some out. The sample carries 100,000 to 150,000 clones, roughly 82% recorded once. Sequenced input: PBMCs. The receptors were gathered from a man in his fifties in good health and CMV-seronegative. Both conserved end residues are part of each CDR3. The D gene is left open where the match is weak. Rows may omit the clone size; those that give it use once, few, many or a size class.

J,size,length,V,D,DNA,CDR3
TRBJ2-1,-,15,TRBV6-4,TRBD2,TGTGCCAGCAGTGAGCGGGGGGGCCCCTACAATGAGCAGTTCTTC,CASSERGGPYNEQFF
TRBJ1-1,-,15,TRBV5-1,TRBD1,TGCGCCAGCAGCTTGATAGGGGGCGCGAACACTGAAGCTTTCTTT,CASSLIGGANTEAFF
TRBJ2-3,-,17,TRBV5-1,TRBD2,TGCGCCAGCAGCTTGGCCGGACTAGCGGGGGTCGGGGATACGCAGTATTTT,CASSLAGLAGVGDTQYF
TRBJ1-2,once,15,TRBV18,-,TGTGCCAGCTCACCACAACCAGACTTATACTATGGCTACACCTTC,CASSPQPDLYYGYTF
TRBJ1-2,-,15,TRBV30,TRBD1,TGTGCCTGGAGTGTAGGAGAGGGGGCGCCTGGAGGCTACACCTTC,CAWSVGEGAPGGYTF
TRBJ1-4,-,13,TRBV2,-,TGTGCCAGCAGCAGTGAGCGTGGAGAAAAACTGTTTTTT,CASSSERGEKLFF
TRBJ2-7,-,15,TRBV2,TRBD2,TGTGCCAGCAGTACCCTTGGGCGGGGGGACTACGAGCAGTACTTC,CASSTLGRGDYEQYF
TRBJ1-2,-,16,TRBV15,TRBD1,TGTGCCACCAGCAGACCTTCCGGGACAGGGGGTGGAGGCTACACCTTC,CATSRPSGTGGGGYTF
TRBJ2-5,-,16,TRBV4-1,-,TGCGCCAGCAGCCAAGATCAGGGCCAGTACCAAGAGACCCAGTACTTC,CASSQDQGQYQETQYF
TRBJ2-3,-,15,TRBV11-2,-,TGTGCCAGCAGCTTTCCAGGGGCCGGCACAGATACGCAGTATTTT,CASSFPGAGTDTQYF
TRBJ1-2,-,13,TRBV5-1,-,TGCGCCAGCAGCCCCCCCCCGCCTCGGGGCTACACCTTC,CASSPPPPRGYTF
TRBJ2-1,-,12,TRBV29-1,-,TGCAGCGGACTACTAGCCTCAGAGGAGCAGTTCTTC,CSGLLASEEQFF
TRBJ2-1,few,13,TRBV7-9,-,TGTGCCAGCACCCAGCCAGGGGTTGGTGAGCAGTTCTTC,CASTQPGVGEQFF
TRBJ1-1,-,14,TRBV5-1,TRBD1,TGCGCCAGCAGCTTGGGGACAGGGGCAGAGGGAGCTTTCTTT,CASSLGTGAEGAFF